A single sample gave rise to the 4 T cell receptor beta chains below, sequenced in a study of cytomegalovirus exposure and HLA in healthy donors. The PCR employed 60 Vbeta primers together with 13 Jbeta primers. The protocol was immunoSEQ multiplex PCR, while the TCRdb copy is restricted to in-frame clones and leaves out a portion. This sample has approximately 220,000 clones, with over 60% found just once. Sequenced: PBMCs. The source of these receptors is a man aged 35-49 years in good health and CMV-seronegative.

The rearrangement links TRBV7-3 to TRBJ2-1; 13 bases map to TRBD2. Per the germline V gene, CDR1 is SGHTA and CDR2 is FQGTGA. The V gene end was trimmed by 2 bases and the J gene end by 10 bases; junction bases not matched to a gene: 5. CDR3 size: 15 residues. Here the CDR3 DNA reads TGTGCCAGCAGCTTAGGGACTAGCGGGACACGGGAGCAGTTCTTC. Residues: CASSLGTSGTREQFF. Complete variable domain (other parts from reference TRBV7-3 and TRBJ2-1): GAGVSQTPSNKVTEKGKYVELRCDPISGHTALYWYRQSLGQGPEFLIYFQGTGAADDSGLPNDRFFAVRPEGSVSTLKIQRTERGDSAVYLCASSLGTSGTREQFFGPGTRLTVL.

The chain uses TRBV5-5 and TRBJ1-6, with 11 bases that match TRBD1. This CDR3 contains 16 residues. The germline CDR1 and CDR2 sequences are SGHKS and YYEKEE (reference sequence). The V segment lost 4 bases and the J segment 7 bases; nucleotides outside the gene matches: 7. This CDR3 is CASSLGTGGLNSPLHF. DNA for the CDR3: TGTGCCAGCAGCCTAGGGACAGGGGGTTTGAATTCACCCCTCCACTTT.

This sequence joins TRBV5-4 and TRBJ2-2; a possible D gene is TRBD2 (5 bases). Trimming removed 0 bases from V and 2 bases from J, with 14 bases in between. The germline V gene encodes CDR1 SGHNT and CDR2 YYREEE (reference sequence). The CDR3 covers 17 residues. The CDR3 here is CASSLAPGVDNTGELFF. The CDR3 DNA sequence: TGTGCCAGCAGCTTGGCCCCCGGGGTAGATAACACCGGGGAGCTGTTTTTT.

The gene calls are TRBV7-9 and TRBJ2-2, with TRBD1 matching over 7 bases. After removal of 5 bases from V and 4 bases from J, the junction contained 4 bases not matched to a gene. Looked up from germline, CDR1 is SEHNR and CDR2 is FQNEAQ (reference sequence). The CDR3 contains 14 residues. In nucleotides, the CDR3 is TGTGCCAGCAGCCCTCGGACAGGCACCGGGGAGCTGTTTTTT. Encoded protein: CASSPRTGTGELFF.